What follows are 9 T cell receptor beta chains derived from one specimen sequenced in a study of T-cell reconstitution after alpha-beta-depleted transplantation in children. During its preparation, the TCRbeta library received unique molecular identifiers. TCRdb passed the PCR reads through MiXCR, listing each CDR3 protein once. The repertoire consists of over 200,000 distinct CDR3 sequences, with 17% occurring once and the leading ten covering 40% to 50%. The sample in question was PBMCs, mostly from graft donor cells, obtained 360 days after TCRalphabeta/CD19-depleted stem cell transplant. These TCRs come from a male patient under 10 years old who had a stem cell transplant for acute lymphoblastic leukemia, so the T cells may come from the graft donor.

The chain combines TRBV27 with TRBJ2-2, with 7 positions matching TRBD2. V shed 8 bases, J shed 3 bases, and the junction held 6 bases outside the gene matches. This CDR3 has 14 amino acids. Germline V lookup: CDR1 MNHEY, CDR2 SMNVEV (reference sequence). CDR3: CASRRGVHTGELFF. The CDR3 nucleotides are TGTGCCAGCCGCCGGGGGGTCCACACCGGGGAGCTGTTTTTT.

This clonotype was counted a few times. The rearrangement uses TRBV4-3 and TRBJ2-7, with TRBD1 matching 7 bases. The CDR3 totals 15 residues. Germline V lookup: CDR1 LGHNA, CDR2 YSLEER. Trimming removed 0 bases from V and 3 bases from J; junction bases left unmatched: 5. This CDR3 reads CASSQEGQYRYEQYF. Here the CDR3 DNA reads TGCGCCAGCAGCCAAGAGGGACAGTACCGCTACGAGCAGTACTTC.

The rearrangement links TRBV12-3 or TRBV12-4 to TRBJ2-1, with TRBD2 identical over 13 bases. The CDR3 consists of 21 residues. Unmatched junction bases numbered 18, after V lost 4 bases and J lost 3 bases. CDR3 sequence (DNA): TGTGCCAGCAGTTCGCCTCACCTAACCGGGACTAGCGGGGTCCTCTACAATGAGCAGTTCTTC. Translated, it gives CASSSPHLTGTSGVLYNEQFF.

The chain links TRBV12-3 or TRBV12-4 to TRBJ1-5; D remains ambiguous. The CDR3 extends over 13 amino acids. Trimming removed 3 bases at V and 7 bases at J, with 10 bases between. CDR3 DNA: TGTGCCAGCAGTTTGGTTTCGGGACAGCCCCAGCATTTT. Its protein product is CASSLVSGQPQHF.

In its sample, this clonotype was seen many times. CDR3 sequence: CASTLGADYTDTQYF. The CDR3 coding sequence is TGTGCCAGCACCCTTGGAGCGGACTACACAGATACGCAGTATTTT. The chain employs TRBV27 and TRBJ2-3, with D possibly being TRBD2 (6 bases). The germline V and J ends were trimmed by 7 bases and 2 bases, with 16 bases remaining between them. In germline, CDR1 is MNHEY, CDR2 SMNVEV (reference sequence). CDR3 length equals 15 residues.

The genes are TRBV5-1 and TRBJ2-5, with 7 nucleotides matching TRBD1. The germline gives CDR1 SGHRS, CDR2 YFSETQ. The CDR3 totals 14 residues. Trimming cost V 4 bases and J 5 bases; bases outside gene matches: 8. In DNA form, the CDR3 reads TGCGCCAGCAGCAAAGACAGGGTTCGGGAGACCCAGTACTTC. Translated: CASSKDRVRETQYF.

The CDR3 reads CASSQGHLYGEQFF. In nucleotides, the CDR3 is TGTGCCAGCAGCCAGGGACACCTTTACGGTGAGCAGTTCTTC. The chain couples TRBV3-1 to TRBJ2-1; D may be TRBD1 (6 bases). V was cut by 3 bases and J by 9 bases, with 15 bases left in between. CDR3 length: 14 residues. From germline, CDR1 is LGHDT and CDR2 YNNKEL (reference sequence).

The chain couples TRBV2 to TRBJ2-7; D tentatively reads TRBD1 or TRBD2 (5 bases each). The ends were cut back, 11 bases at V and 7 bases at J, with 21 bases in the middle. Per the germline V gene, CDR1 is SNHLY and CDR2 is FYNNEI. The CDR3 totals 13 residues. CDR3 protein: CAYSGTDLQEQYF. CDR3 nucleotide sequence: TGTGCCTACTCCGGGACGGACCTTCAGGAGCAGTACTTC.

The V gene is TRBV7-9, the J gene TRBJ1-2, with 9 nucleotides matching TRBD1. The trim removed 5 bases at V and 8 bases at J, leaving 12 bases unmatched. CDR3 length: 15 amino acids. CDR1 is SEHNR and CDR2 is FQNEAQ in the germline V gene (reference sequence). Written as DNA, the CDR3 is TGTGCCAGCAGCCAAGCGGTCGGGACAGGGTGGGGCTACACCTTC. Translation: CASSQAVGTGWGYTF.